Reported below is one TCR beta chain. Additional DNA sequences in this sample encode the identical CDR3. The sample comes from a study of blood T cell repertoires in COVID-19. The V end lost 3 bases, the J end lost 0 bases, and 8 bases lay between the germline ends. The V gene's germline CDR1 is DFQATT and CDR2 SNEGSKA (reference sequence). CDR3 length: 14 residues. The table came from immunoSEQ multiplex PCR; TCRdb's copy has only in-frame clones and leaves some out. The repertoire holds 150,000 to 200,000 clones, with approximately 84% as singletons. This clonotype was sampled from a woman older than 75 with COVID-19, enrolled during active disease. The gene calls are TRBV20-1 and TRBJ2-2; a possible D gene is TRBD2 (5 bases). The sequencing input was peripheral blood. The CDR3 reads CSASRGSNTGELFF. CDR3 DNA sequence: TGCAGTGCTAGTCGCGGGTCGAACACCGGGGAGCTGTTTTTT.